A single sample is the source of the 17 T cell receptor beta chains below, sequenced in a study of post-analysis software for immune sequencing data. General study results and limits: TRBV segments more frequent in patients than in controls numbered roughly 5 and included TRBV5-6, TRBV5-1 and TRBV20-1.

Their antigens are not known. Libraries were made from TCR beta cDNA, and they carried unique molecular identifiers. A single record per CDR3 protein comes from TCRdb applying MiXCR to the PCR reads. This table has about 540,000 distinct CDR3 sequences, approximately 31% appearing once. The sequenced sample was blood. These receptors were taken from a girl under 18 with multiple sclerosis.

The genes are TRBV29-1 and TRBJ2-2; 7 bases match TRBD1. Germline lookup yields CDR1 SQVTM and CDR2 ANQGSEA. The CDR3 spans 14 residues. The ends lost 0 bases at V and 7 bases at J; junction bases unmatched: 5. CDR3 region: CSVEDQTGNGELFF. The CDR3 nucleotides are TGCAGCGTTGAAGACCAGACAGGGAACGGGGAGCTGTTTTTT.

This clonotype was observed a few times. This chain links TRBV5-1 with TRBJ2-5, with 7 positions matching TRBD1. With 3 bases clipped from V and 5 bases from J, the junction kept 7 bases outside the gene matches. This CDR3 has 14 amino acids. Germline loops: CDR1 SGHRS, CDR2 YFSETQ. CDR3 DNA sequence: TGCGCCAGCAGCTCTTCGACAGGGAAGGAGACCCAGTACTTC. This sequence encodes CASSSSTGKETQYF.

The sample holds a few counts of this clonotype. This sequence joins TRBV6-5 and TRBJ2-3, with TRBD2 matching 12 bases. Germline V gives CDR1 MNHEY, CDR2 SVGAGI. This CDR3 has 16 residues. With V trimmed by 6 bases and J by 2 bases, 6 bases remained unmatched. The CDR3 region is CASSVSSGGATDTQYF. CDR3 bases: TGTGCCAGCAGCGTATCTAGCGGGGGGGCCACAGATACGCAGTATTTT.

This clonotype was seen more than once but under ten times. This sequence joins TRBV6-5 and TRBJ2-7; a weak D match, TRBD1 (6 bases). Germline V gives CDR1 MNHEY, CDR2 SVGAGI. The V end lost 3 bases, the J end lost 4 bases, and 13 bases lay between the germline ends. CDR3 length: 14 amino acids. CDR3 region: CASSYLGTTYEQYF. As DNA, the CDR3 is TGTGCCAGCAGTTATTTAGGGACAACGTACGAGCAGTACTTC.

The genes are TRBV6-5 and TRBJ2-1; 10 bases map to TRBD1. CDR1 and CDR2 (germline): MNHEY, SVGAGI. This CDR3 has 15 residues. With V trimmed by 2 bases and J by 15 bases, 13 bases remained unmatched. In DNA form, the CDR3 reads TGTGCCAGCAGTTACAAGGGACAGGGGCCATCACATTTGTTCTTC. Protein: CASSYKGQGPSHLFF.

The genes are TRBV7-9 and TRBJ2-7, with 9 bases identical to TRBD1. The V gene's germline CDR1 is SEHNR and CDR2 FQNEAQ (reference sequence). The CDR3 totals 17 residues. With V trimmed by 4 bases and J by 0 bases, 10 bases remained unmatched. The CDR3 sequence: CASSSQPGQGSSYEQYF. In nucleotides, the CDR3 is TGTGCCAGCAGCTCCCAGCCTGGACAGGGGAGCTCCTACGAGCAGTACTTC.

This clonotype was seen a single time. V gene TRBV11-1 combines with J gene TRBJ2-1, with TRBD1 identical over 7 bases. The V gene's germline CDR1 is SGHAT and CDR2 FQDESV (reference sequence). V lost 5 bases and J lost 3; bases outside the gene matches: 7. The CDR3 consists of 15 residues. CDR3 loop: CASSNRDSYYNEQFF. DNA for the CDR3: TGTGCCAGCAGCAACCGGGACAGCTACTACAATGAGCAGTTCTTC.

A remark on this clonotype: Because it lacks the conserved phenylalanine or tryptophan at the end, this CDR3 is likely a read error. The V gene is TRBV12-3 or TRBV12-4, the J gene TRBJ2-3; D unresolved. The CDR3 sequence is 13 residues long. V dropped 3 bases and J dropped 4 bases, with 8 bases sitting between them. The DNA for the CDR3 is TGTGCCAGCAGTTTTCTTCAGGCAGATACGCAGTATTTG. Protein product: CASSFLQADTQYL.

Only a few counts were recorded for this clonotype. The chain joins TRBV4-1 to TRBJ2-3; 8 nucleotides line up with TRBD2. Trimming at V came to 2 bases and at J to 0 bases, leaving 4 bases not matched to a gene. From germline, CDR1 is MGHRA and CDR2 YSYEKL. The CDR3 sequence is 16 residues long. DNA of the CDR3: TGCGCCAGCAGCCAACCGACTAGCGCAAGCACAGATACGCAGTATTTT. Encoded protein: CASSQPTSASTDTQYF.

The V call is TRBV6-5, the J call TRBJ1-1, with D possibly being TRBD1 (5 bases). The CDR3 is made up of 14 amino acids. Per germline, CDR1 MNHEY and CDR2 SVGAGI. Trimming took off 2 bases at V and 2 bases at J, with 9 bases between the two ends. This CDR3 reads CASSYRDPNTEAFF. Written as DNA, the CDR3 is TGTGCCAGCAGTTACAGGGACCCTAACACTGAAGCTTTCTTT.

This clonotype was seen a few times. V and J are TRBV6-1 and TRBJ1-5; possibly TRBD1 for D (5 bases). Between the trimmed V and J ends, which lost 6 bases and 4 bases, there was a span of 13 bases. The V gene's germline CDR1 is MNHNS and CDR2 SASEGT. There are 14 residues in the CDR3. The CDR3 protein is CASRAGLGNQPQHF. The CDR3 DNA reads TGTGCCAGCAGAGCAGGGTTGGGAAATCAGCCCCAGCATTTT.

This clonotype was seen only a few times. The CDR3 loop is CASSPGQILDIQYF. As DNA, the CDR3 is TGCGCCAGCAGCCCCGGACAGATTTTGGACATTCAGTACTTC. The chain uses TRBV5-1 and TRBJ2-4, with a weak D call TRBD1 (6 bases). Trimming pared 4 bases from V and 8 bases from J, leaving 16 bases between. Germline V gene data show CDR1 as SGHRS and CDR2 as YFSETQ. The CDR3 length is 14 residues. Drawing the rest from reference TRBV5-1 and TRBJ2-4, the complete variable domain is KAGVTQTPRYLIKTRGQQVTLSCSPISGHRSVSWYQQTPGQGLQFLFEYFSETQRNKGNFPGRFSGRQFSNSRSEMNVSTLELGDSALYLCASSPGQILDIQYFGAGTRLSVL.

J is TRBJ1-4 and V is TRBV12-3 or TRBV12-4, with 7 positions matching TRBD1. This CDR3 contains 15 residues. Losses at the gene ends were 5 bases for V and 7 bases for J; bases not matched to a gene: 10. The CDR3 reads CASSQSTGMSEKLFF. The CDR3 DNA is TGTGCCAGCAGTCAATCGACAGGGATGAGTGAAAAACTGTTTTTT.

This rearrangement joins TRBV7-9 to TRBJ2-7, with TRBD2 as a possible D gene (6 bases). In germline, CDR1 is SEHNR, CDR2 FQNEAQ (reference sequence). The V and J ends lost 10 bases and 0 bases respectively, with 16 bases between them. The CDR3 is made up of 14 amino acids. The DNA of the CDR3 is TGTGCCACGGCGGGGCAGGGAACCTCCTACGAGCAGTACTTC. Its protein is CATAGQGTSYEQYF.

This clonotype has just a few counts. V gene TRBV6-4 combines with J gene TRBJ1-2; no clear D. Looked up from germline, CDR1 is MRHNA and CDR2 is SNTAGT. This CDR3 is 13 amino acids long. Trimming took 3 bases from V and 8 from J, leaving 13 bases between them. The CDR3 sequence is CASSDSGASGYTF. The CDR3 region has the DNA TGTGCCAGCAGTGATTCGGGCGCCTCCGGCTACACCTTC.

The rearrangement joins TRBV4-1 to TRBJ2-3; possibly TRBD1 for D (6 bases). CDR1 is MGHRA and CDR2 is YSYEKL in the germline V gene. The V and J ends lost 8 bases and 6 bases respectively, with 18 bases between them. The CDR3 consists of 14 residues. The CDR3 sequence is CASERGGRADTQYF. CDR3 bases: TGCGCCAGCGAACGAGGGGGTAGGGCGGATACGCAGTATTTT.

The CDR3 spells CASSLAGPGYNEQFF. The CDR3 DNA follows: TGTGCCAGCAGCTTAGCGGGTCCGGGTTACAATGAGCAGTTCTTC. The rearrangement links TRBV7-9 to TRBJ2-1; D gene uncertain. V dropped 0 bases and J dropped 4 bases, with 10 bases sitting between them. Germline V gives CDR1 SEHNR, CDR2 FQNEAQ (reference sequence). This CDR3 contains 15 residues.